These 31 T cell receptor beta chains were sequenced from one sample in a study of T cells in Graves' hyperthyroidism and ophthalmopathy. TCR beta CDR3 regions were amplified from RNA. The study used the HTBI primer set for a first-round RT-PCR of the TCR CDR3. MiXCR was run by TCRdb on the multiplex PCR reads, yielding one entry per CDR3 protein. The table records some 490,000 distinct CDR3 sequences, 15% to 20% of them present only once. Input material: blood. These receptors all come from a woman aged 30 to 39 with Graves' ophthalmopathy.

Only a few counts were recorded for this clonotype. V is TRBV6-2 or TRBV6-3 and J is TRBJ2-5; D uncertain. Germline V gene sequence: CDR1 MNHEY, CDR2 SVGEGT. With 2 bases removed from V and 5 bases from J, the gap between germline ends came to 6 bases. The length of the CDR3 is 12 residues. In nucleotides, the CDR3 is TGTGCCAGCAGTTACATCATGGAGACCCAGTACTTC. It is translated as CASSYIMETQYF.

This clonotype was found many times. V gene TRBV6-1 combines with J gene TRBJ2-3; possible D gene TRBD2, 6 bases. V shed 7 bases and J shed 5 bases, with 16 bases lying between them. This CDR3 region has 14 residues. From germline, CDR1 is MNHNS and CDR2 SASEGT. The CDR3 DNA follows: TGTGCCAGCACAAAAGGACTACTGGAAGATACGCAGTATTTT. Translating gives CASTKGLLEDTQYF.

In this sample, this clonotype turned up a few times. The CDR3 region has the DNA TGTGCCAGCAGCCAAGAACAGGACGAGACCCAGTACTTC. It specifies CASSQEQDETQYF. V and J are TRBV14 and TRBJ2-5; D possibly corresponds to TRBD1 (5 bases). V lost 0 bases to trimming and J lost 5 bases, with 7 bases between them. Germline V gives CDR1 SGHDN, CDR2 FVKESK. There are 13 residues in the CDR3.

In this sample, this clonotype turned up many times. The chain couples TRBV6-2 or TRBV6-3 to TRBJ2-7; no clear D. V was pared by 3 bases and J by 3 bases, with 6 bases between. The length of the CDR3 is 12 residues. Germline V lookup: CDR1 MNHEY, CDR2 SVGEGT. The CDR3 nucleotides read TGTGCCAGCAGTTATGCAGACTACGAGCAGTACTTC. Its protein product is CASSYADYEQYF.

This clonotype was found many times. The gene calls are TRBV30 and TRBJ2-7; D ambiguous. The germline gives CDR1 GTSNPN, CDR2 SVGIG (reference sequence). The CDR3 spans 13 residues. The ends were cut back, 4 bases at V and 0 bases at J, with 10 bases in the middle. The CDR3 coding sequence is TGTGCCTGGATTCGGCCGAGCTCCTACGAGCAGTACTTC. Its protein is CAWIRPSSYEQYF.

The sample holds a few counts of this clonotype. The chain combines TRBV27 with TRBJ1-5; D remains ambiguous. This CDR3 comprises 14 residues. V was clipped by 1 base and J by 7 bases, with 11 bases between them. Germline V gene data show CDR1 as MNHEY and CDR2 as SMNVEV (reference sequence). DNA of the CDR3: TGTGCCAGCAGTTTATACGCGGGGTTCCAGCCCCAGCATTTT. Protein product: CASSLYAGFQPQHF.

This clonotype was observed many times. The V and J genes are TRBV28 and TRBJ1-1, with D unclear. The CDR3 has 13 amino acids. Germline CDR1 and CDR2: MDHEN and SYDVKM. V was shortened by 10 bases and J by 1 base, with 13 bases between the two germline ends. This chain's CDR3 is CATQVLGNTEAFF. The CDR3 DNA reads TGTGCCACCCAGGTTTTGGGGAACACTGAAGCTTTCTTT.

The chain uses TRBV20-1 and TRBJ1-6, with D uncertain. Germline V lookup: CDR1 DFQATT, CDR2 SNEGSKA (reference sequence). The ends were cut back, 0 bases at V and 2 bases at J, with 8 bases in the middle. The CDR3 consists of 15 residues. The CDR3 reads CSARDGSPYNSPLHF. The CDR3 coding sequence is TGCAGTGCTAGAGATGGAAGCCCCTATAATTCACCCCTCCACTTT.

Many counts were recorded for this clonotype. This chain links TRBV27 with TRBJ2-7; 8 positions agree with TRBD2. The CDR3 totals 14 residues. The germline CDR1 and CDR2 sequences are MNHEY and SMNVEV (reference sequence). V dropped 3 bases and J dropped 5; count of bases not matched to a gene: 6. Here the CDR3 DNA reads TGTGCCAGCAGTTTTTTCGGGCGGGGGGACGAGCAGTACTTC. Translated: CASSFFGRGDEQYF.

This clonotype was seen ten or more times. J is TRBJ1-1 and V is TRBV2; unclear D gene. V lost 2 bases to trimming and J lost 4 bases, with 17 bases between them. Looked up from germline, CDR1 is SNHLY and CDR2 is FYNNEI. CDR3 length: 16 residues. CDR3 protein: CASSERSPLYGTEAFF. The CDR3 region has the DNA TGTGCCAGCAGTGAACGAAGCCCCCTTTACGGCACTGAAGCTTTCTTT.

This rearrangement joins TRBV5-1 to TRBJ2-7; TRBD2 aligns across 11 bases. CDR3 length: 14 amino acids. Germline V lookup: CDR1 SGHRS, CDR2 YFSETQ. V dropped 7 bases and J dropped 5; count of bases not matched to a gene: 8. The CDR3 loop reads CASGVAGGPNEQYF. CDR3 DNA sequence: TGCGCCAGCGGGGTAGCGGGAGGGCCCAACGAGCAGTACTTC. Combining the CDR3 with reference TRBV5-1 and TRBJ2-7 gives the whole variable domain KAGVTQTPRYLIKTRGQQVTLSCSPISGHRSVSWYQQTPGQGLQFLFEYFSETQRNKGNFPGRFSGRQFSNSRSEMNVSTLELGDSALYLCASGVAGGPNEQYFGPGTRLTVT.

The table lists this clonotype with many counts. The gene calls are TRBV20-1 and TRBJ1-5; the D is unclear. From germline, CDR1 is DFQATT and CDR2 SNEGSKA (reference sequence). The CDR3 has 14 residues. V lost 1 base and J lost 6, with 13 bases in between. Here the CDR3 DNA reads TGCAGTGCTAGAGGGGCAGAAGGATTTCAGCCCCAGCATTTT. Amino acid sequence: CSARGAEGFQPQHF.

This clonotype was picked up many times. J is TRBJ1-1 and V is TRBV7-9; 7 bases match TRBD1. V gave up 5 bases and J gave up 11 bases; unmatched junction bases: 8. Germline V CDR1 and CDR2: SEHNR, FQNEAQ (reference sequence). The CDR3 is made up of 12 amino acids. CDR3: CASSETGQRAFF. The CDR3 DNA reads as TGTGCCAGCAGCGAAACGGGACAGCGGGCTTTCTTT.

This clonotype came up many times. The chain combines TRBV9 with TRBJ2-1, with 8 bases matching TRBD2. The germline gives CDR1 SGDLS, CDR2 YYNGEE. Trimming at V came to 4 bases and at J to 8 bases, leaving 11 bases not matched to a gene. The CDR3 spans 15 residues. The CDR3, as DNA: TGTGCCAGCAGCACAAGCGGGAGTCTCCCACATGAGCAGTTCTTC. This translates into CASSTSGSLPHEQFF.

In this sample, this clonotype turned up a few times. V gene TRBV7-9 combines with J gene TRBJ2-2, with D tentatively TRBD2 (5 bases). This CDR3 spans 16 amino acids. V dropped 5 bases and J dropped 0 bases, with 13 bases sitting between them. Germline V gene data show CDR1 as SEHNR and CDR2 as FQNEAQ (reference sequence). CDR3 sequence reads: CASSPRVEANTGELFF. The CDR3 nucleotides are TGTGCCAGCAGCCCGAGGGTGGAAGCGAACACCGGGGAGCTGTTTTTT.

This clonotype has ten or more counts. The chain links TRBV18 to TRBJ2-2; D ambiguous. CDR1 is KGHSH and CDR2 is LQKENI in the germline V gene. The V end lost 6 bases, the J end lost 3 bases, and 11 bases lay between the germline ends. The CDR3 extends over 14 amino acids. The CDR3 DNA follows: TGTGCCAGCTCTCGTAATAGGGACACCGGGGAGCTGTTTTTT. Protein product: CASSRNRDTGELFF. The entire variable domain, with the rest obtained from reference TRBV18 and TRBJ2-2, is as follows: NAGVMQNPRHLVRRRGQEARLRCSPMKGHSHVYWYRQLPEEGLKFMVYLQKENIIDESGMPKERFSAEFPKEGPSILRIQQVVRGDSAAYFCASSRNRDTGELFFGEGSRLTVL.

This clonotype has at least ten counts. The V call is TRBV5-5, the J call TRBJ2-7, with 9 bases lining up with TRBD2. The CDR3 runs to 16 residues. Germline CDR1 and CDR2: SGHKS and YYEKEE (reference sequence). The junction had 12 bases not matched to a gene; V was cut back by 6 bases and J by 2 bases. The CDR3 sequence is CASTPAPSGNPYEQYF. In nucleotides, the CDR3 is TGTGCCAGCACCCCCGCCCCTAGCGGGAACCCCTACGAGCAGTACTTC. The full variable domain, its missing parts supplied by reference TRBV5-5 and TRBJ2-7, is DAGVTQSPTHLIKTRGQQVTLRCSPISGHKSVSWYQQVLGQGPQFIFQYYEKEERGRGNFPDRFSARQFPNYSSELNVNALLLGDSALYLCASTPAPSGNPYEQYFGPGTRLTVT.

This clonotype was recorded at least ten times. The CDR3 coding sequence is TGTGCCTCTTTGGGCTACACCTTC. Protein sequence: CASLGYTF. The gene calls are TRBV30 and TRBJ1-2; D gene ambiguous. This CDR3 has 8 amino acids. V lost 7 bases to trimming and J lost 8 bases, with 5 bases between them. Germline CDR1 and CDR2: GTSNPN and SVGIG (reference sequence).

This clonotype was seen ten or more times. J is TRBJ2-3 and V is TRBV4-3; 9 positions agree with TRBD2. V was clipped by 0 bases and J by 1 base; unmatched bases: 8. The CDR3 has 18 residues. Germline CDR1 and CDR2: LGHNA and YSLEER. CDR3 residues: CASSQDAGGIGGTDTQYF. The CDR3 bases are TGCGCCAGCAGCCAAGATGCGGGAGGGATAGGTGGCACAGATACGCAGTATTTT.

This clonotype was detected many times. The chain carries TRBV5-1 and TRBJ2-1, with D possibly TRBD2 on 5 matching bases. V was shortened by 5 bases and J by 2 bases, with 8 bases between the two germline ends. The V gene's germline CDR1 is SGHRS and CDR2 YFSETQ. The CDR3 contains 13 residues. The CDR3, as DNA: TGCGCCAGCAGAGCGGAGCCCTACAATGAGCAGTTCTTC. Translated, it gives CASRAEPYNEQFF.

The J gene is TRBJ1-1, the V gene TRBV19; tentative D call: TRBD1 (6 bases). Germline CDR1 LNHDA, CDR2 SQIVND (reference sequence). There are 13 residues in the CDR3. The germline V and J ends were trimmed by 4 bases and 5 bases, with 11 bases remaining between them. The CDR3 here is CASSTRGGTEAFF. The CDR3 bases are TGTGCCAGTAGTACCAGGGGAGGGACTGAAGCTTTCTTT.

This clonotype was detected only a few times. The rearrangement links TRBV19 to TRBJ2-7; TRBD2 is a possible D gene (5 bases). V gave up 4 bases and J gave up 3 bases, with 13 bases separating them. The germline V gene encodes CDR1 LNHDA and CDR2 SQIVND (reference sequence). This CDR3 region has 14 residues. CDR3 region: CASSKDGMVYEQYF. In DNA form, the CDR3 reads TGTGCCAGTAGTAAAGACGGGATGGTCTACGAGCAGTACTTC.

This clonotype came up many times. The rearrangement uses TRBV5-1 and TRBJ2-1, with D unclear. The germline V gene encodes CDR1 SGHRS and CDR2 YFSETQ. The ends were cut back, 0 bases at V and 4 bases at J, with 11 bases in the middle. This CDR3 spans 15 amino acids. CDR3 protein: CASSLVDFFYNEQFF. The CDR3 DNA reads TGCGCCAGCAGCTTGGTCGACTTTTTTTACAATGAGCAGTTCTTC.

This clonotype was detected a few times. The rearrangement joins TRBV5-8 to TRBJ1-2; D might be TRBD1 (5 bases). CDR1 and CDR2 (germline): SGHTS, YDEGEE. The CDR3 covers 13 residues. V was trimmed by 3 bases and J by 5 bases, leaving 11 bases between them. CDR3 DNA: TGTGCCAGCAGCTCGGGACGGTTATATGGCTACACCTTC. Translation: CASSSGRLYGYTF.

About this clonotype itself: Possible read error: a much larger clone is one base away. This chain links TRBV6-2 or TRBV6-3 with TRBJ2-6; possibly TRBD1 for D (5 bases). The CDR3 covers 15 residues. The germline V and J ends were trimmed by 5 bases and 0 bases, with 8 bases remaining between them. CDR1 and CDR2 from the germline V gene are MNHEY and SVGEGT. CDR3 in DNA: TGTGCCAGCAGTAGCAGGGACTCTGGGGCCAACGTCCTGACTTTC. Its translation is CASSSRDSGANVLTF.

J is TRBJ1-6 and V is TRBV30, with a possible D match to TRBD1 (6 bases). V lost 4 bases and J lost 4, with 8 bases in between. CDR1 is GTSNPN, CDR2 SVGIG, per germline (reference sequence). This CDR3 comprises 13 residues. This CDR3 is CAWIQGYNSPLHF. DNA of the CDR3: TGTGCCTGGATACAGGGTTATAATTCACCCCTCCACTTT.

A few counts support this clonotype. The V call is TRBV12-3 or TRBV12-4, the J call TRBJ2-1; tentative D call: TRBD2 (5 bases). Trimming took 2 bases from V and 5 from J, leaving 10 bases between them. CDR3 length equals 14 residues. The CDR3 here is CASSLKARDNEQFF. The CDR3, as DNA: TGTGCCAGCAGTTTAAAAGCGCGGGACAATGAGCAGTTCTTC.

The rearrangement uses TRBV19 and TRBJ2-1; D gene uncertain. The CDR3 is made up of 14 amino acids. The V and J ends lost 8 bases and 0 bases respectively, with 11 bases between them. Germline lookup yields CDR1 LNHDA and CDR2 SQIVND (reference sequence). CDR3 region: CASYLRSSYNEQFF. The CDR3 DNA follows: TGTGCCAGTTATCTACGGAGCTCCTACAATGAGCAGTTCTTC.

The chain joins TRBV19 to TRBJ2-7; 8 bases fit TRBD2. J lost 2 bases, V lost 5 bases, and 5 bases had no gene match. CDR1 and CDR2 (germline): LNHDA, SQIVND (reference sequence). The CDR3 is made up of 14 amino acids. This CDR3 reads CASSSGTRPYEQYF. The CDR3 DNA reads as TGTGCCAGTAGTTCCGGGACTAGACCCTACGAGCAGTACTTC.

In this sample, this clonotype turned up a few times. The gene calls are TRBV12-3 or TRBV12-4 and TRBJ1-6; D is ambiguous. V dropped 1 base and J dropped 8 bases, with 12 bases sitting between them. The CDR3 has 15 amino acids. The CDR3 nucleotides read TGTGCCAGCAGTTTAGGAGCGGGGTCAGATTCACCCCTCCACTTT. It translates to CASSLGAGSDSPLHF.

This chain links TRBV3-2 with TRBJ2-7; the table's D call of TRBD2 was not tested on the DNA. TRBV3-2 is reported as a pseudogene. The CDR3 totals 14 residues. CDR3 amino acids: CASSQRTSGGQQYF. CDR3 sequence (DNA): TGTGCCAGCAGCCAACGGACTAGCGGGGGGCAGCAGTACTTC.